The clone carrying this T cell receptor (beta chain) was observed a handful of times. The antigen is not known. At one end the junction does not follow the germline gene, possibly because of a read error. Exclusion of patients followed from uncontrolled infection, other autoimmune disease, pregnancy or lactation. From germline, CDR1 is SGHDN and CDR2 FVKESK. CDR3 length equals 15 residues. The sample originates from a study of T cells in Graves' hyperthyroidism and ophthalmopathy. Regarding the study as a whole: The model identified upcoming ophthalmopathy a median about six months ahead of onset.

Amplification of TCR beta CDR3 regions was performed using RNA transcripts as template. With the HTBI primer set, the TCR CDR3 went through a first round of RT-PCR. TCRdb redid the calling of the multiplex PCR reads with MiXCR, one entry per CDR3 protein. Among roughly 800,000 distinct CDR3 sequences listed, around 38% were seen once. The chain links TRBV14 to TRBJ2-7, with TRBD1 as a possible D gene (7 bases). Sequencing used blood. This TCR was sampled from a man aged 18-30 years with Graves' hyperthyroidism. CDR3 DNA: TGTGCCAGCACCCAACGGAGGGCAGGGGGATACGAGCAGTACTTC. This translates into CASTQRRAGGYEQYF.